The following is a T cell receptor beta chain sequence with its context. This may be a read error: a much more frequent sequence differs by one nucleotide. This sample stems from a study of T cells in Graves' hyperthyroidism and ophthalmopathy. RNA transcripts served as the template for amplifying TCR beta CDR3 regions. RT-PCR in the first round (using the HTBI primer set) targeted the TCR CDR3. TCRdb recomputed calls from the multiplex PCR reads with MiXCR, one row per CDR3 protein. There are about 380,000 distinct CDR3 sequences in the sample; approximately 15% occur only once, and more than 9.5% lies in the top ten. It was uncontrolled infection, other autoimmune disease, pregnancy or lactation that excluded patients. The specimen was blood. The source of this sequence is a woman aged 60 to 75 with Graves' hyperthyroidism.

The CDR3 sequence is CASSSSGANTGELSF. In nucleotides, the CDR3 is TGTGCCAGCAGTTCTAGCGGGGCGAACACCGGGGAGCTGTCTTTT. This chain connects TRBV28 to TRBJ2-2; 9 bases are shared with TRBD2. The germline CDR1 and CDR2 sequences are MDHEN and SYDVKM. The CDR3 is 15 amino acids.